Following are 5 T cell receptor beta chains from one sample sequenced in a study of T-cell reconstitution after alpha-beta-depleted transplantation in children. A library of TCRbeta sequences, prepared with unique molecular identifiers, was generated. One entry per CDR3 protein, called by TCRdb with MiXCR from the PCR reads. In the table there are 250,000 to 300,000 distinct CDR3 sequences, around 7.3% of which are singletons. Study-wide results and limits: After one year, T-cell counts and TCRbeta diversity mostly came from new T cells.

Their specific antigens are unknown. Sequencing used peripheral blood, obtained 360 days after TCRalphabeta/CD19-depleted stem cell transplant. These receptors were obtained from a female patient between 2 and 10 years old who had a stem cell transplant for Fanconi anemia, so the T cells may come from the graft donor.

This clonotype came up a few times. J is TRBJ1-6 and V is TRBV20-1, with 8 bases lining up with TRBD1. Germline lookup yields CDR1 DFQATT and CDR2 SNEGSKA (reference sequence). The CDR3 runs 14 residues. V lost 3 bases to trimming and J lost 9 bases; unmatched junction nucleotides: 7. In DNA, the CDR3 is TGCAGTGCTAGCGTACAGGGGGTTGGTTCACCCCTCCACTTT. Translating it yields CSASVQGVGSPLHF.

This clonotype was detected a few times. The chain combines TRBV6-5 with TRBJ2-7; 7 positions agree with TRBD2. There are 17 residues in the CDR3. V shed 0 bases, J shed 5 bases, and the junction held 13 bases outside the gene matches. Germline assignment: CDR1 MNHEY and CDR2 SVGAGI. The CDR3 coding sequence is TGTGCCAGCAGTTACTCGACGGCTAGCGGATTGCATAACGAGCAGTACTTC. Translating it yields CASSYSTASGLHNEQYF.

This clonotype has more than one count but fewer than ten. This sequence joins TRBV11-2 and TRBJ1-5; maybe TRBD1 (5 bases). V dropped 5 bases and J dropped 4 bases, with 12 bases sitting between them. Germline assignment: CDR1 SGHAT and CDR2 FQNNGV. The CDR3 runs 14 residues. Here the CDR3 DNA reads TGTGCCAGCAGCCCGGGACGGATTAATCAGCCCCAGCATTTT. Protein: CASSPGRINQPQHF. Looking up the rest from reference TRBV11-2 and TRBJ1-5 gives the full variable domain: EAGVAQSPRYKIIEKRQSVAFWCNPISGHATLYWYQQILGQGPKLLIQFQNNGVVDDSQLPKDRFSAERLKGVDSTLKIQPAKLEDSAVYLCASSPGRINQPQHFGDGTRLSIL.

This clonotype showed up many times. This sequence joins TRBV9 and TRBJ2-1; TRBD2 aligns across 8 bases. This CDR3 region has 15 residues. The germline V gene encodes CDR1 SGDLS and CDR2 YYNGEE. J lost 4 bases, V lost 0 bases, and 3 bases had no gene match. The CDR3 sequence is CASSVAAGVYNEQFF. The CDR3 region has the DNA TGTGCCAGCAGCGTAGCAGCGGGGGTATACAATGAGCAGTTCTTC.

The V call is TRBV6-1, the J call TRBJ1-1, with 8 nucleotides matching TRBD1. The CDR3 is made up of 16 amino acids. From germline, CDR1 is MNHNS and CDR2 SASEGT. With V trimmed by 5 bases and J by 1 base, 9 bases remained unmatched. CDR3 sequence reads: CASSRPGGWGNTEAFF. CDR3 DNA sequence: TGTGCCAGCAGTCGACCAGGGGGCTGGGGGAACACTGAAGCTTTCTTT.